The clone carrying this T cell receptor (beta chain) was recorded a few times. The antigen remains unidentified. Every bit of the isolated RNA underwent reverse transcription, so sequencing read expressed TCRB transcripts. The repertoire was sequenced with immunoSEQ multiplex PCR; TCRdb's copy has only in-frame clones and lacks some. The sample gives roughly 230,000 clones, about 11% of which show up once; roughly 0.017% is in the top ten. The data were obtained in a study of beta chain features in type 1 diabetes. The ends were cut back, 7 bases at V and 5 bases at J, with 15 bases in the middle. Germline loops: CDR1 SGHRS, CDR2 YFSETQ. The CDR3 runs 13 residues. Points from the study as a whole: Overrepresentation of cells with high TCR expression could result from cDNA sequencing. A pattern of fewer insertions and more deletions at VDJ junctions was seen in type 1 diabetes patients. Shortening that was moderate but significant affected the TCRB CDR3s of Type 1 diabetes patients in all four CD4+ subsets.

The chain links TRBV5-1 to TRBJ2-5; a possible D gene is TRBD1 (5 bases). The sequenced material came from naive CD4+ T cells from blood. This receptor was taken from a man aged 25 to 45 with type 1 diabetes. CDR3 residues: CASVASSGETQYF. CDR3 nucleotide sequence: TGCGCCAGCGTTGCGAGTTCAGGGGAGACCCAGTACTTC.